This T cell receptor (beta chain) was recovered during a study of shared clonotypes between healthy human individuals. V was pared by 6 bases and J by 0 bases, with 20 bases of the junction left unmatched. The CDR3 length is 21 residues. Per the germline V gene, CDR1 is KGHSH and CDR2 is LQKENI. Replicate sorted-subset PCRs were loaded with approximately 190 ng DNA, 30,000 to 35,000 T cell genomes. Measured with immunoSEQ multiplex PCR; TCRdb has only the in-frame clones, and not every one. The table records approximately 1.5 million clones, 98% of them present only once. The V and J genes are TRBV18 and TRBJ2-6, with 7 bases fitting TRBD1. The specimen sequenced was naive CD4+ T cells sorted from blood. This sample's subset: CD45RA+ positively selected. This receptor was identified in a man between 25 and 39 years old in good health. CDR3 in amino acids: CASSAGQATGKTSSGANVLTF. In DNA form, the CDR3 reads TGTGCCAGCTCGGCCGGACAGGCAACGGGAAAAACGAGCTCTGGGGCCAACGTCCTGACTTTC.